This entry describes one TCR beta chain. Its antigen is as yet unknown. The data belong to a study of cytomegalovirus exposure and HLA in healthy donors. Findings and limits, study-wide: Among the CMV-associated chains, a few were confirmed in vitro as specific for CMV antigens.

This CDR3 is 15 amino acids long. Germline CDR1 and CDR2: WNHNN and SYGVQD (reference sequence). V was pared by 3 bases and J by 1 base, with 2 bases of the junction left unmatched. In the PCR, 60 Vbeta and 13 Jbeta primers were used. Measured with immunoSEQ multiplex PCR; TCRdb has only the in-frame clones, and not every one. The sample has around 190,000 clones; less than 90% are singletons. The source of this sequence is a woman aged 25 to 39 in good health and CMV-seronegative. The V and J genes are TRBV10-1 and TRBJ2-2; 7 bases are shared with TRBD2. Specimen: PBMCs. The chain's CDR3 is CASSDERGNTGELFF. CDR3 in DNA: TGCGCCAGCAGTGATGAGCGGGGGAACACCGGGGAGCTGTTTTTT.